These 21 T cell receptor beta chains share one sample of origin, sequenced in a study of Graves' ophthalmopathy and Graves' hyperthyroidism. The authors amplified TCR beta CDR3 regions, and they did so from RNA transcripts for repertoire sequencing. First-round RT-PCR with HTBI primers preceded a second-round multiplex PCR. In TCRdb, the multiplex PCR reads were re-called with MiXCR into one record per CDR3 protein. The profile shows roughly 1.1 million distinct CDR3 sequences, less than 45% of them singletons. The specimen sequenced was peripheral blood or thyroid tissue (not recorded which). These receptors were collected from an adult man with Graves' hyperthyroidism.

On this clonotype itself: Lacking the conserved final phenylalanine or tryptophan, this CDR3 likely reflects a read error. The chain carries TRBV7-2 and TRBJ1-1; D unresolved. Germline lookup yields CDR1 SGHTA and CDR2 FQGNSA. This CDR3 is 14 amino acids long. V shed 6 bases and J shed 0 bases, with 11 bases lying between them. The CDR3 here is CASSFQVMNTEAFL. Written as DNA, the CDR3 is TGTGCCAGCAGTTTTCAAGTGATGAACACTGAAGCTTTCCTT.

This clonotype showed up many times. The CDR3 sequence: CATSSSTEAFF. In DNA, the CDR3 is TGTGCCACCAGCAGCAGCACTGAAGCTTTCTTT. The chain combines TRBV15 with TRBJ1-1; D not resolved. CDR3 length equals 11 residues. V was pared by 3 bases and J by 4 bases, with 3 bases between. Germline V gene data show CDR1 as LNHNV and CDR2 as YYDKDF (reference sequence).

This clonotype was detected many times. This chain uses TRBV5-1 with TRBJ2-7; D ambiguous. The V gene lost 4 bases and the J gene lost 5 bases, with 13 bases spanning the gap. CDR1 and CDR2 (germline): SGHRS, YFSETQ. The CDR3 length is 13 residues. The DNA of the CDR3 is TGCGCCAGCAGCCCGCCCAGGCTACACGAGCAGTACTTC. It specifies CASSPPRLHEQYF.

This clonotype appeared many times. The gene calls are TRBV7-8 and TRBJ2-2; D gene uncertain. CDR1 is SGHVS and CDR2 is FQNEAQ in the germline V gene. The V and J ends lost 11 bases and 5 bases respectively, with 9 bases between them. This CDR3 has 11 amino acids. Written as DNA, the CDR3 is TGTGCCTGGAGAGCGACCGGGGAGCTGTTTTTT. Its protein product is CAWRATGELFF.

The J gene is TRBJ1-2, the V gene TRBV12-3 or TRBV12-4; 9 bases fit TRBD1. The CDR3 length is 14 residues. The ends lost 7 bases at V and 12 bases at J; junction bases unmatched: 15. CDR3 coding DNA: TGTGCCAGCACACCGCCGGACAGGGGAGATGGAAACACCTTC. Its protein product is CASTPPDRGDGNTF.

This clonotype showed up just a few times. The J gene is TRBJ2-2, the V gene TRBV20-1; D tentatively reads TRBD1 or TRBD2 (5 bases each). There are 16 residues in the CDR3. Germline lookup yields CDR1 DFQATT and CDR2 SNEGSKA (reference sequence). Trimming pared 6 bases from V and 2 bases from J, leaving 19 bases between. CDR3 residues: CSALDPGQTNTGELFF. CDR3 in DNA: TGCAGTGCCCTGGATCCGGGGCAGACTAACACCGGGGAGCTGTTTTTT.

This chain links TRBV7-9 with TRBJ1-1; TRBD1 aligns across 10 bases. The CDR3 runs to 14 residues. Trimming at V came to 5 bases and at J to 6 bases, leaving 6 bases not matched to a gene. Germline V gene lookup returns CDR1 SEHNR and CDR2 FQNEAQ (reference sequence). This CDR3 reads CASSQDRGGPEAFF. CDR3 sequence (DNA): TGTGCCAGCAGCCAGGACAGGGGGGGGCCTGAAGCTTTCTTT.

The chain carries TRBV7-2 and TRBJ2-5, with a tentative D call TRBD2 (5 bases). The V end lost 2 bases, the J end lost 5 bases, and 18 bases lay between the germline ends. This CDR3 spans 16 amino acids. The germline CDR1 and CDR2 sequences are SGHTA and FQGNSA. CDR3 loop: CASSLNGDHGVETQYF. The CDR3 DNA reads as TGTGCCAGCAGCTTAAATGGAGACCACGGGGTTGAGACCCAGTACTTC.

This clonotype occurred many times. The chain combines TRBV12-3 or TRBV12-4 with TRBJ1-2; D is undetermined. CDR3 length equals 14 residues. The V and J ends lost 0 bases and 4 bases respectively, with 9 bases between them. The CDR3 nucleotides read TGTGCCAGCAGTTTAGCGGCCATCGGCTATGGCTACACCTTC. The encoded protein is CASSLAAIGYGYTF.

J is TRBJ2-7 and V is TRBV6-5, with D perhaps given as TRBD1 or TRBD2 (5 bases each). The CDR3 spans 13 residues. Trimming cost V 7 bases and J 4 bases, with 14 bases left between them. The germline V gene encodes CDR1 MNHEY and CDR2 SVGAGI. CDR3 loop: CASKPGRNYEQYF. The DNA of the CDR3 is TGTGCCAGCAAACCGGGACGGAATTACGAGCAGTACTTC.

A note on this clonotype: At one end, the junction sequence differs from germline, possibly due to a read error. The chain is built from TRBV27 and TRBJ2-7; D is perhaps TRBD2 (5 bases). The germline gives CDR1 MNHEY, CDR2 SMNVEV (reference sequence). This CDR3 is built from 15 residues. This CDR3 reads CASRLSEAGVYEQYF. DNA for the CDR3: TGTGCCAGCAGGTTATCGGAGGCAGGAGTCTACGAGCAGTACTTC.

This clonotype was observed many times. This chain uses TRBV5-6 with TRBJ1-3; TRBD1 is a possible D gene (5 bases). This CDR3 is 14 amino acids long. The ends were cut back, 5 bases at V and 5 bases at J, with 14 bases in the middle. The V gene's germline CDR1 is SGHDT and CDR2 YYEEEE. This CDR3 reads CASRRQGSRNTIYF. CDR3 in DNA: TGTGCCAGCAGACGTCAGGGTTCGAGAAACACCATATATTTT.

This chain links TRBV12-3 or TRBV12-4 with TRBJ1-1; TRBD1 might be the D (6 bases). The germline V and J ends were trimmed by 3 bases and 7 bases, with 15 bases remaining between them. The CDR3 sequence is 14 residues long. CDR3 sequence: CASSFGQIKGEAFF. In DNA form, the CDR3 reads TGTGCCAGCAGTTTTGGACAGATTAAGGGTGAAGCTTTCTTT.

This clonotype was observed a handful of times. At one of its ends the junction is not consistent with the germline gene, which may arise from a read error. The CDR3 loop reads CASSESSLQGRQPQHF. The CDR3 DNA reads as TGTGCCAGCAGTGAAAGTAGCTTACAGGGCCGTCAGCCCCAGCATTTT. The V and J genes are TRBV10-2 and TRBJ1-5; perhaps TRBD1 as D (6 bases). The CDR3 totals 16 residues. The germline V gene encodes CDR1 WSHSY and CDR2 SAAADI.

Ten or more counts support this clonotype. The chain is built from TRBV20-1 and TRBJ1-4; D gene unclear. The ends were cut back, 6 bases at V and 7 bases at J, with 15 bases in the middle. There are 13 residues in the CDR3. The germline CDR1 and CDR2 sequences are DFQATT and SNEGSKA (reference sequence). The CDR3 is CSARDEWGEKLFF. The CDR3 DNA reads TGCAGTGCACGGGATGAATGGGGTGAAAAACTGTTTTTT.

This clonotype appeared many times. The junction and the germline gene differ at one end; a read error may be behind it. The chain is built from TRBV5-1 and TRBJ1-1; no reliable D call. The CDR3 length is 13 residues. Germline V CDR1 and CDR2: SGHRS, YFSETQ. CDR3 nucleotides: TGTGCCAGTAGTGTCTGGGGGAACACTGAAGCTTTCTTT. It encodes CASSVWGNTEAFF.

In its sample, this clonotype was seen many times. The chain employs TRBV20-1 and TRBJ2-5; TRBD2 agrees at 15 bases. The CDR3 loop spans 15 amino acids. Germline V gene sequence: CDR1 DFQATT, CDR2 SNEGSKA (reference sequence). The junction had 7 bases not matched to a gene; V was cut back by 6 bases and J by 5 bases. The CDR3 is CSAGTSGRNVETQYF. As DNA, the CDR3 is TGCAGTGCCGGGACTAGCGGGAGGAATGTGGAGACCCAGTACTTC.

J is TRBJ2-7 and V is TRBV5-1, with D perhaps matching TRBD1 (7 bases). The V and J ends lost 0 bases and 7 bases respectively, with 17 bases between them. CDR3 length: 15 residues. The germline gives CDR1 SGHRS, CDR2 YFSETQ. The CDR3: CASSLDDRAGGEQYF. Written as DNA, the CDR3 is TGCGCCAGCAGCTTGGATGACAGGGCTGGAGGGGAGCAGTACTTC.

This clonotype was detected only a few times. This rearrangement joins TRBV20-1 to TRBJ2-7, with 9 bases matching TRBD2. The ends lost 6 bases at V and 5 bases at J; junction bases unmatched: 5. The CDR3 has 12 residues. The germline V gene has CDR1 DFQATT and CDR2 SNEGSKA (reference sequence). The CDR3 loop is CSAFSGGHEQYF. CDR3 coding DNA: TGCAGTGCCTTTAGCGGGGGACACGAGCAGTACTTC.

The CDR3 DNA sequence: TGTGCTAGCGGGAGCTTCACAGATACGCAGTATTTT. Its translation is CASGSFTDTQYF. The chain couples TRBV7-7 to TRBJ2-3; 9 positions match TRBD2. CDR3 length equals 12 residues. Germline V gene sequence: CDR1 SSHAT, CDR2 FNYEAQ (reference sequence).

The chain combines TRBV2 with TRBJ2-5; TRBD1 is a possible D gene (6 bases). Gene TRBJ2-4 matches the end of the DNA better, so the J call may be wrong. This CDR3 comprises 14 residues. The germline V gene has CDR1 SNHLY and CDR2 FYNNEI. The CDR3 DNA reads TGTGCCAGCAGTGAGTACAGGGTCAAAAACATTCAGTACTTC. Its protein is CASSEYRVKNIQYF.